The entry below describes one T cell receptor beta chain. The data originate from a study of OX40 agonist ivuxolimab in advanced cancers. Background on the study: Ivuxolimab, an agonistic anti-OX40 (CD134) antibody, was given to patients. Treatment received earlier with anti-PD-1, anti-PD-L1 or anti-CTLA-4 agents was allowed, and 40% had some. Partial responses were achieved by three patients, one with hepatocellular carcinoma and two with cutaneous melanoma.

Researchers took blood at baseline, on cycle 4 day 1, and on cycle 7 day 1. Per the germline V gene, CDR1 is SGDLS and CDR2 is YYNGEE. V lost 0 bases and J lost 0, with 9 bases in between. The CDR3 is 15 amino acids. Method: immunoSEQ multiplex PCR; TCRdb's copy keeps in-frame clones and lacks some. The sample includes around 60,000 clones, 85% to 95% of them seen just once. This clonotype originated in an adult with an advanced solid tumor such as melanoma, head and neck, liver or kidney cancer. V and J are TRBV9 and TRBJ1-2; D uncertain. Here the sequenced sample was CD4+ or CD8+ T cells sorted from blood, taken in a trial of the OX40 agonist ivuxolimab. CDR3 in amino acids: CASSVDGSANYGYTF. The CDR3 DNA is TGTGCCAGCAGCGTAGATGGGTCAGCTAACTATGGCTACACCTTC.